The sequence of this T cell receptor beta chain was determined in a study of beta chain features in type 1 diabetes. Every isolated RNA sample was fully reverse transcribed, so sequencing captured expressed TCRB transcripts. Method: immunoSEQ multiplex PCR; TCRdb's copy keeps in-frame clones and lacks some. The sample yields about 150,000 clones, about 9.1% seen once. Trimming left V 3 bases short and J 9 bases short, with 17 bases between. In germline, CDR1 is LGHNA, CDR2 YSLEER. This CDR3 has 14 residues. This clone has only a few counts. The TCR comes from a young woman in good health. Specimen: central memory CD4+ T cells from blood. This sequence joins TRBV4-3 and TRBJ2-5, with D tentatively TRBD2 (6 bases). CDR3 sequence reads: CASSQGLGLGAQYF. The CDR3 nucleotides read TGCGCCAGCAGCCAGGGACTGGGGTTGGGGGCCCAGTACTTC.